These 27 T cell receptor beta chains were sequenced from one sample in a study of shared clonotypes between healthy human individuals. Clones were read by immunoSEQ multiplex PCR, and TCRdb kept only the in-frame ones, dropping some. The table records 1,500,000 or so clones, roughly 96% of them present only once. Sequencing used naive CD4+ T cells sorted from blood. Documented subset: CD45RA+ positively selected. The receptors come from a man aged 25 to 40 in good health.

V usage is TRBV21-1 and J usage is TRBJ2-5; the table's D call, TRBD1, was not checked against the DNA. TRBV21-1 is annotated as a pseudogene. The CDR3 has 15 amino acids. CDR3 DNA sequence: TGTGCCAGCAGCACCGGGACAGCCTTCCAAGAGACCCAGTACTTC. Amino acids: CASSTGTAFQETQYF.

The gene calls are TRBV5-4 and TRBJ1-4; 7 bases align to TRBD1. CDR1 SGHNT and CDR2 YYREEE come from the germline V gene (reference sequence). The CDR3 extends over 17 amino acids. With V trimmed by 3 bases and J by 2 bases, 10 bases remained unmatched. CDR3 loop: CASSSGTARGTNEKLFF. The DNA of the CDR3 is TGTGCCAGCAGCTCCGGGACAGCCCGGGGGACTAATGAAAAACTGTTTTTT.

The chain carries TRBV28 and TRBJ2-1, with a possible D match to TRBD2 (6 bases). The CDR3 loop spans 13 amino acids. V lost 10 bases and J 6 bases, leaving 16 bases between the germline ends. From germline, CDR1 is MDHEN and CDR2 SYDVKM. The CDR3 is CAILTGSFNEQFF. In DNA, the CDR3 is TGTGCCATCCTTACCGGGAGCTTCAATGAGCAGTTCTTC.

This clone was recorded once. This chain uses TRBV2 with TRBJ2-1; TRBD2 aligns across 7 bases. The ends lost 6 bases at V and 5 bases at J; junction bases unmatched: 7. The germline gives CDR1 SNHLY, CDR2 FYNNEI. This CDR3 spans 14 amino acids. CDR3: CASRRGLKDNEQFF. The CDR3 DNA is TGTGCCAGCAGGCGGGGACTAAAAGACAATGAGCAGTTCTTC.

The chain employs TRBV6-6 and TRBJ2-1; 13 nucleotides agree with TRBD2. V dropped 5 bases and J dropped 12; count of bases not matched to a gene: 7. Germline lookup yields CDR1 MNHNY and CDR2 SVGAGI (reference sequence). There are 14 residues in the CDR3. CDR3 loop: CASSTSGRAVSQFF. CDR3 nucleotide sequence: TGTGCCAGCAGTACTAGCGGGAGGGCCGTGTCGCAGTTCTTC.

The chain employs TRBV29-1 and TRBJ1-1; 10 bases are shared with TRBD1. Germline-derived CDR1 and CDR2 are SQVTM and ANQGSEA. The CDR3 runs to 13 residues. V gave up 5 bases and J gave up 5 bases; unmatched junction bases: 5. As DNA, the CDR3 is TGCAGCGTTACGAGGACAGGGGGAACTGAAGCTTTCTTT. The encoded protein is CSVTRTGGTEAFF. Supplemented by reference TRBV29-1 and TRBJ1-1, the full variable domain reads SAVISQKPSRDICQRGTSLTIQCQVDSQVTMMFWYRQQPGQSLTLIATANQGSEATYESGFVIDKFPISRPNLTFSTLTVSNMSPEDSSIYLCSVTRTGGTEAFFGQGTRLTVV.

The chain recombines TRBV7-2 with TRBJ2-7; unclear D gene. V lost 1 base to trimming and J lost 2 bases, with 9 bases between them. Looked up from germline, CDR1 is SGHTA and CDR2 is FQGNSA. The CDR3 consists of 14 residues. The CDR3 coding sequence is TGTGCCAGCAGCTTAGTCCCAGGCGCCTACGAGCAGTACTTC. Translated: CASSLVPGAYEQYF.

Only one count was recorded for this clone. The chain carries TRBV18 and TRBJ1-1; TRBD1 is a possible D gene (6 bases). This CDR3 region has 13 residues. V dropped 4 bases and J dropped 1 base, with 7 bases sitting between them. Germline CDR1 KGHSH, CDR2 LQKENI. Written as DNA, the CDR3 is TGTGCCAGCTCACTGGGACAGAACACTGAAGCTTTCTTT. Protein: CASSLGQNTEAFF.

The chain employs TRBV15 and TRBJ2-2; tentative D call: TRBD1 (5 bases). Trimming removed 0 bases from V and 4 bases from J, with 12 bases in between. The germline gives CDR1 LNHNV, CDR2 YYDKDF (reference sequence). The CDR3 covers 16 residues. CDR3 amino acids: CATSREGVRGTGELFF. The DNA of the CDR3 is TGTGCCACCAGCAGAGAAGGGGTTAGGGGCACCGGGGAGCTGTTTTTT.

The rearrangement joins TRBV5-1 to TRBJ1-3; D perhaps matches TRBD1 (6 bases). The CDR3 is 15 residues long. V was pared by 4 bases and J by 0 bases, with 11 bases between. CDR1 is SGHRS, CDR2 YFSETQ, per germline. The CDR3 sequence: CASSRTGSSGNTIYF. CDR3 bases: TGCGCCAGCAGCAGAACAGGGAGCTCTGGAAACACCATATATTTT.

The chain couples TRBV13 to TRBJ2-1; 10 bases map to TRBD2. The CDR3 sequence is 16 residues long. V was clipped by 10 bases and J by 4 bases; unmatched bases: 13. Germline loops: CDR1 PRHDT, CDR2 FYEKMQ (reference sequence). The DNA for the CDR3 is TGTGCCACGAGCCCCAATAGCGGGAGGTTATACAATGAGCAGTTCTTC. Translation gives CATSPNSGRLYNEQFF.

The V call is TRBV5-5, the J call TRBJ1-2; no firm D call. The length of the CDR3 is 15 residues. The V end was cut by 0 bases, the J end by 8 bases, with 17 bases between. Per germline, CDR1 SGHKS and CDR2 YYEKEE (reference sequence). The chain's CDR3 is CASSLVITEGYGYTF. The CDR3 bases are TGTGCCAGCAGCTTGGTGATCACAGAGGGATACGGCTACACCTTC.

The genes are TRBV28 and TRBJ1-2, with TRBD1 as a possible D gene (5 bases). The CDR3 totals 13 residues. From germline, CDR1 is MDHEN and CDR2 SYDVKM. Trimming took off 6 bases at V and 5 bases at J, with 13 bases between the two ends. CDR3 sequence reads: CASRRRGFYGYTF. The DNA for the CDR3 is TGTGCCAGCAGAAGAAGGGGATTTTATGGCTACACCTTC.

The V call is TRBV27, the J call TRBJ1-5, with D perhaps matching TRBD1 (5 bases). CDR1 is MNHEY, CDR2 SMNVEV, per germline (reference sequence). This CDR3 is built from 15 residues. V lost 8 bases, J lost 5 bases, and 19 bases lay in between. Written as DNA, the CDR3 is TGTGCCAGCTCGAGGGTCCGGGGCGGGGATCAGCCCCAGCATTTT. Translated: CASSRVRGGDQPQHF.

This chain joins TRBV19 and TRBJ2-7, with a weak D call TRBD2 (6 bases). From germline, CDR1 is LNHDA and CDR2 SQIVND (reference sequence). This CDR3 is 14 amino acids long. V was cut by 4 bases and J by 2 bases, with 12 bases left in between. CDR3 DNA sequence: TGTGCCAGTAGTAGGAGGCGGGATACCTACGAGCAGTACTTC. Protein: CASSRRRDTYEQYF.

The V gene is TRBV10-1, the J gene TRBJ2-7; possible D gene TRBD1, 7 bases. V dropped 0 bases and J dropped 0 bases, with 12 bases sitting between them. This CDR3 region has 16 residues. Germline lookup yields CDR1 WNHNN and CDR2 SYGVQD (reference sequence). CDR3 sequence: CASSESWGDSSYEQYF. In DNA form, the CDR3 reads TGCGCCAGCAGTGAGTCGTGGGGGGACAGCTCCTACGAGCAGTACTTC.

The V and J genes are TRBV5-1 and TRBJ2-3; D unresolved. This CDR3 is 13 amino acids long. The germline V gene encodes CDR1 SGHRS and CDR2 YFSETQ. V was clipped by 6 bases and J by 2 bases, with 10 bases between them. CDR3 in amino acids: CASIGRSTDTQYF. CDR3 nucleotides: TGCGCCAGCATCGGCAGGTCCACAGATACGCAGTATTTT.

The chain carries TRBV5-4 and TRBJ2-2; TRBD2 might be the D (5 bases). This CDR3 is 15 amino acids long. V shed 2 bases and J shed 2 bases, with 10 bases lying between them. Per the germline V gene, CDR1 is SGHNT and CDR2 is YYREEE (reference sequence). DNA of the CDR3: TGTGCCAGCAGCTTCAAGCTAGCAAACACCGGGGAGCTGTTTTTT. It is translated as CASSFKLANTGELFF.

The genes are TRBV21-1 and TRBJ2-2. TRBV21-1 is shown as a pseudogene. This CDR3 spans 16 amino acids. Here the CDR3 reads CASSRWDGLKTGELFF. The CDR3, as DNA: TGTGCCAGCAGCAGATGGGACGGGCTGAAAACCGGGGAGCTGTTTTTT.

V gene TRBV7-9 combines with J gene TRBJ2-5; 9 bases are a match to TRBD2. Germline-derived CDR1 and CDR2 are SEHNR and FQNEAQ (reference sequence). The J segment lost 5 bases and the V segment lost 6 bases, leaving 7 bases of the junction unmatched. The CDR3 extends over 14 amino acids. CDR3 in DNA: TGTGCCAGCAGAACCGGGACTAGCTTGGAGACCCAGTACTTC. Its translation is CASRTGTSLETQYF.

The V and J genes are TRBV18 and TRBJ1-5; a possible D gene is TRBD1 (5 bases). Germline loops: CDR1 KGHSH, CDR2 LQKENI. This CDR3 is 14 amino acids long. Trimming pared 8 bases from V and 0 bases from J, leaving 11 bases between. The DNA for the CDR3 is TGTGCCAGCAAGACAGAGCATAGCAATCAGCCCCAGCATTTT. The encoded protein is CASKTEHSNQPQHF.

The rearrangement uses TRBV2 and TRBJ2-7; TRBD1 aligns across 9 bases. CDR3 length: 14 residues. Germline V gene data show CDR1 as SNHLY and CDR2 as FYNNEI. V dropped 4 bases and J dropped 3; count of bases not matched to a gene: 4. This CDR3 is CASSVQGAFYEQYF. DNA for the CDR3: TGTGCCAGCAGTGTACAGGGGGCCTTCTACGAGCAGTACTTC.

The rearrangement uses TRBV25-1 and TRBJ1-3; TRBD1 aligns across 9 bases. Germline loops: CDR1 MGHDK, CDR2 SYGVNS. The CDR3 runs 15 residues. Germline trimming cut 8 bases from V and 4 bases from J; bases unmatched to any gene: 9. This CDR3 reads CASGKSTGGGNTIYF. CDR3 coding DNA: TGTGCCAGCGGCAAATCGACAGGGGGGGGAAACACCATATATTTT.

J is TRBJ1-1 and V is TRBV6-5; a possible D gene is TRBD1 (6 bases). The CDR3 consists of 14 residues. V lost 6 bases and J 4 bases, leaving 15 bases between the germline ends. The germline CDR1 and CDR2 sequences are MNHEY and SVGAGI. CDR3 coding DNA: TGTGCCAGCAGCGAACAGGGAGGGGGCACTGAAGCTTTCTTT. Translation gives CASSEQGGGTEAFF.

This chain links TRBV19 with TRBJ2-3, with D unresolved. The CDR3 consists of 14 residues. The ends were cut back, 7 bases at V and 2 bases at J, with 13 bases in the middle. Looked up from germline, CDR1 is LNHDA and CDR2 is SQIVND (reference sequence). In DNA, the CDR3 is TGTGCCAGTATTGGGCGCGGATACACAGATACGCAGTATTTT. It yields the protein CASIGRGYTDTQYF.

V is TRBV29-1 and J is TRBJ2-5; 12 bases are shared with TRBD2. The CDR3 is 13 residues long. V shed 6 bases and J 4 bases; nucleotides not matched to a gene: 3. Per the germline V gene, CDR1 is SQVTM and CDR2 is ANQGSEA. For the CDR3, the DNA is TGCAGCGTCGTGGGACTAGCGGGAGAGACCCAGTACTTC. Translated: CSVVGLAGETQYF.

This chain uses TRBV7-3 with TRBJ2-3; 9 positions agree with TRBD1. Germline V CDR1 and CDR2: SGHTA, FQGTGA. The CDR3 extends over 17 amino acids. Trimming at V came to 2 bases and at J to 3 bases, leaving 9 bases not matched to a gene. CDR3: CASSLLQGAKGTDTQYF. In DNA form, the CDR3 reads TGTGCCAGCAGCTTATTACAGGGGGCGAAAGGAACAGATACGCAGTATTTT.